This record looks at one TCR beta chain sequence and its context. The specificity of this receptor is unknown. No quality values exist for individual bases; no much larger clone is one base distant. To prepare the library, the immunoSEQ multiplex PCR assay was applied. The table was pulled from immuneACCESS by TCRdb, which kept in-frame rearrangements only. Such tables lose some clones; where checked, under half of the loss comes from unresolved V genes, and the rest has no known cause. In this sample the table shows roughly 120,000 clones, 90% of which occur a single time. More than 3.5% of the sample lies in the top ten. The data stem from a study of control samples from healthy donors and cancer patients (dated by TCRdb to about 2020). Including cysteine and phenylalanine, the CDR3 has 17 amino acids. The retained sequence is limited to the CDR3, 51 bases, with the frame set at the first base. CDR1 LGHNT and CDR2 FRNRAP are derived from the germline V gene. V is pruned by 0 bases and J by 5 bases, leaving 10 bases of the junction without a gene match.

The TCR was taken from a human donor in good health. The donor label of this sample is uncertain. Material for sequencing was blood. Recombination connected TRBV12-5 to TRBJ1-5; TRBD1 matches 7 bases in the middle. The CDR3 region reads CASGLVLSPTGDQPQHF. The nucleotide sequence reads as follows: TGTGCTAGTGGTTTGGTACTGTCGCCTACAGGGGATCAGCCCCAGCATTTT.